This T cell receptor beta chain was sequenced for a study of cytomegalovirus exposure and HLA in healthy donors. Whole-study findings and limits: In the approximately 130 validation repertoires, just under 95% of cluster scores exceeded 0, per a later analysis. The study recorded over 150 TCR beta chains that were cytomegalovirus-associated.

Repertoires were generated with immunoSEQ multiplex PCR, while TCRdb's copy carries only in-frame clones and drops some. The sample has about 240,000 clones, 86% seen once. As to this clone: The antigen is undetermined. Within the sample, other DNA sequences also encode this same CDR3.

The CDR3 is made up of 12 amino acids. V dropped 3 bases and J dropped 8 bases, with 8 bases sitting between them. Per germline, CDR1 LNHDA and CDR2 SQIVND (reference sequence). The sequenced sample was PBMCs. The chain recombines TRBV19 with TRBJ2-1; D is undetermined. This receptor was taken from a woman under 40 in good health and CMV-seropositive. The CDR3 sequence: CASSIDRDEQFF. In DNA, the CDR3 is TGTGCCAGTAGTATCGATCGGGATGAGCAGTTCTTC.